Listed here is a single T cell receptor beta chain. Its target is not known. This sample is part of a study of OX40 agonist ivuxolimab in advanced cancers. Study observations and caveats: Among T cells, CD8+ cells averaged more expanded clones than CD4+ cells.

Clones were sequenced by immunoSEQ multiplex PCR, and TCRdb holds only the in-frame ones, with some missing. The sample lists approximately 70,000 clones, 77% seen once, with about 1.6% in the top ten. Prior autoimmune disease or systemic immunosuppression barred patients. Trimming at V came to 1 base and at J to 2 bases, leaving 8 bases not matched to a gene. Germline V lookup: CDR1 SGHTA, CDR2 FQGTGA. CDR3 length equals 19 residues. The receptor was derived from an adult with an advanced solid tumor such as melanoma, head and neck, liver or kidney cancer. The genes are TRBV7-3 and TRBJ2-2, with 12 bases matching TRBD2. The source material was CD4+ or CD8+ T cells sorted from blood, sampled in a trial of the OX40 agonist ivuxolimab. CDR3 in DNA: TGTGCCAGCAGCTTAAGGGGTCGACTAGCGGGGGACAACACCGGGGAGCTGTTTTTT. Translation: CASSLRGRLAGDNTGELFF.